The 20 T cell receptor beta chains below all came from one sample that was sequenced in a study of blood T cell repertoires in COVID-19. The assay was immunoSEQ multiplex PCR, and TCRdb's table has in-frame clones only and misses some. This repertoire shows about 50,000 clones, approximately 90% found once; its top ten account for about 8.8%. The sequenced sample consisted of peripheral blood. The receptors stem from a man aged 50 to 60 with active COVID-19.

The gene calls are TRBV28 and TRBJ2-2, with TRBD2 identical over 8 bases. The CDR3 runs 14 residues. Germline CDR1 is MDHEN and CDR2 is SYDVKM. With 7 bases clipped from V and 1 base from J, the junction kept 2 bases outside the gene matches. As DNA, the CDR3 is TGTGCCAGCAAACTAGCGGAGAACACCGGGGAGCTGTTTTTT. Translating gives CASKLAENTGELFF.

The chain joins TRBV19 to TRBJ2-6; 7 bases map to TRBD1. Germline CDR1 is LNHDA and CDR2 is SQIVND (reference sequence). The CDR3 spans 18 residues. Trimming at V came to 2 bases and at J to 4 bases, leaving 11 bases not matched to a gene. CDR3: CASSIPYHRGSGANVLTF. Here the CDR3 DNA reads TGTGCCAGTAGTATACCGTATCACAGGGGTTCCGGGGCCAACGTCCTGACTTTC.

The sample holds one count of this clone. The chain combines TRBV28 with TRBJ1-2, with TRBD1 matching 11 bases. This CDR3 has 15 amino acids. V was pared by 6 bases and J by 3 bases, with 6 bases of the junction left unmatched. Germline-derived CDR1 and CDR2 are MDHEN and SYDVKM. CDR3 amino acids: CASRGGTGGHYGYTF. In DNA form, the CDR3 reads TGTGCCAGCAGGGGGGGGACAGGGGGTCACTATGGCTACACCTTC.

The chain employs TRBV7-8 and TRBJ1-2; a weak D match, TRBD1 (5 bases). Germline V CDR1 and CDR2: SGHVS, FQNEAQ. The V end was cut by 5 bases, the J end by 7 bases, with 8 bases between. The CDR3 is made up of 11 amino acids. CDR3 bases: TGTGCCAGCAGCGGGGGAGGTGGCTACACCTTC. Its protein is CASSGGGGYTF.

The chain links TRBV27 to TRBJ2-3; perhaps TRBD1 as D (5 bases). The CDR3 is made up of 14 amino acids. Trimming cost V 3 bases and J 7 bases, with 14 bases left between them. CDR1 MNHEY and CDR2 SMNVEV come from the germline V gene (reference sequence). The CDR3 DNA sequence: TGTGCCAGCAGTTTTATCCTAGGGGCTTATACGCAGTATTTT. It translates to CASSFILGAYTQYF.

Only a few counts were recorded for this clone. This sequence joins TRBV7-3 and TRBJ2-1; 11 bases fit TRBD2. The CDR3 has 15 residues. Germline lookup yields CDR1 SGHTA and CDR2 FQGTGA. V trimming: 6 bases; J trimming: 8 bases; junction bases outside the gene matches: 9. In nucleotides, the CDR3 is TGTGCCAGCAGGGTTACTAGCGGGAGTGGTGATGAGCAGTTCTTC. It yields the protein CASRVTSGSGDEQFF.

The rearrangement uses TRBV4-2 and TRBJ2-3; 10 positions match TRBD2. The V gene end was trimmed by 0 bases and the J gene end by 4 bases; junction bases not matched to a gene: 10. The CDR3 has 18 residues. The V gene's germline CDR1 is LGHNA and CDR2 YNFKEQ. In nucleotides, the CDR3 is TGTGCCAGCAGCCAAGAACGAAGCGGGGGGGCCGAACCAGATACGCAGTATTTT. It yields the protein CASSQERSGGAEPDTQYF.

V and J are TRBV10-3 and TRBJ2-7; perhaps TRBD1 as D (5 bases). In germline, CDR1 is ENHRY, CDR2 SYGVKD. There are 15 residues in the CDR3. Trimming removed 6 bases from V and 5 bases from J, with 20 bases in between. CDR3 sequence (DNA): TGTGCCATCAGCCCTACACAACCCTCGGACAACGAGCAGTACTTC. Protein sequence: CAISPTQPSDNEQYF.

The CDR3 bases are TGTGCCAGCAGTTATTCGGGCACTGAAGCTTTCTTT. As protein: CASSYSGTEAFF. The V gene is TRBV12-3 or TRBV12-4, the J gene TRBJ1-1, with D unresolved. The CDR3 loop spans 12 amino acids. Trimming left V 4 bases short and J 4 bases short, with 7 bases between.

In DNA form, the CDR3 reads TGTGCCAGCAGCCAACGTGGACTAGCGGGGGATCAAGAGACCCAGTACTTC. The encoded protein is CASSQRGLAGDQETQYF. This sequence joins TRBV11-2 and TRBJ2-5; 13 nucleotides line up with TRBD2. The CDR3 sequence is 17 residues long. Trimming removed 5 bases from V and 2 bases from J; junction bases left unmatched: 8. Germline lookup yields CDR1 SGHAT and CDR2 FQNNGV.

The chain uses TRBV24-1 and TRBJ1-2; 11 bases are shared with TRBD1. Trimming removed 4 bases from V and 3 bases from J; junction bases left unmatched: 6. CDR1 is KGHDR and CDR2 is SFDVKD in the germline V gene. This CDR3 spans 16 amino acids. CDR3 residues: CATSDPGGQGDYGYTF. The CDR3 DNA sequence: TGTGCCACCAGTGACCCCGGGGGACAGGGGGACTATGGCTACACCTTC.

Written as DNA, the CDR3 is TGTGCCAGCAGCATTAATGAAAAACTGTTTTTT. Residues: CASSINEKLFF. The chain uses TRBV28 and TRBJ1-4; D uncertain. Germline CDR1 and CDR2: MDHEN and SYDVKM. CDR3 length: 11 amino acids. With 6 bases removed from V and 4 bases from J, the gap between germline ends came to 3 bases.

The chain has TRBV28 and TRBJ1-4, with D possibly matching TRBD1 (5 bases). The CDR3 runs to 15 residues. The germline V and J ends were trimmed by 3 bases and 3 bases, with 11 bases remaining between them. CDR1 is MDHEN and CDR2 is SYDVKM in the germline V gene. The CDR3 DNA reads as TGTGCCAGCAGTTTTCCAGGGTCGGCTAATGAAAAACTGTTTTTT. Residues: CASSFPGSANEKLFF.

V is TRBV15 and J is TRBJ2-1; weak D call: TRBD2 (6 bases). This CDR3 region has 15 residues. Germline V CDR1 and CDR2: LNHNV, YYDKDF (reference sequence). V shed 0 bases and J shed 6 bases, with 12 bases lying between them. The CDR3 reads CATSRDLGEVNEQFF. The CDR3 nucleotides read TGTGCCACCAGCAGAGATCTCGGGGAGGTCAATGAGCAGTTCTTC.

The chain employs TRBV7-8 and TRBJ2-7; TRBD1 matches 11 bases. The germline V gene encodes CDR1 SGHVS and CDR2 FQNEAQ. This CDR3 is 14 amino acids long. Unmatched junction bases numbered 9, after V lost 5 bases and J lost 9 bases. CDR3 DNA sequence: TGTGCCAGCAGCCTCCGGACAGGGGGCGGATGGCAGTACTTC. This codes for CASSLRTGGGWQYF.

This clone was picked up a small number of times. The chain combines TRBV6-4 with TRBJ2-7, with 9 bases matching TRBD2. CDR1 is MRHNA and CDR2 is SNTAGT in the germline V gene. Trimming removed 3 bases from V and 5 bases from J; junction bases left unmatched: 5. CDR3 length equals 14 residues. The CDR3 sequence is CASSERGGRDEQYF. The CDR3 bases are TGTGCCAGCAGTGAGCGGGGGGGCCGCGACGAGCAGTACTTC.

V and J are TRBV5-1 and TRBJ2-1; a weak D match, TRBD1 (5 bases). The V gene lost 5 bases and the J gene lost 3 bases, with 24 bases spanning the gap. The CDR3 totals 18 residues. The germline CDR1 and CDR2 sequences are SGHRS and YFSETQ. This CDR3 reads CASRSKWSLGVFYNEQFF. The CDR3 DNA follows: TGCGCCAGCAGAAGCAAATGGTCTTTAGGGGTATTCTACAATGAGCAGTTCTTC.

The rearrangement joins TRBV9 to TRBJ1-6; TRBD1 matches at 7 bases. CDR1 SGDLS and CDR2 YYNGEE come from the germline V gene. The ends lost 3 bases at V and 9 bases at J; junction bases unmatched: 12. The CDR3 extends over 16 amino acids. The CDR3 loop is CASSGIRGPGGSPLHF. The DNA for the CDR3 is TGTGCCAGCAGCGGAATCAGGGGCCCAGGGGGTTCACCCCTCCACTTT.

V gene TRBV11-2 combines with J gene TRBJ1-1; D gene uncertain. Germline V CDR1 and CDR2: SGHAT, FQNNGV. The CDR3 is 13 amino acids. V lost 5 bases, J lost 5 bases, and 12 bases lay in between. In DNA form, the CDR3 reads TGTGCCAGCAGCGTATCCGGGAGAACTGAAGCTTTCTTT. Translated, it gives CASSVSGRTEAFF.

The V and J genes are TRBV9 and TRBJ2-2; 9 nucleotides agree with TRBD2. Germline V gives CDR1 SGDLS, CDR2 YYNGEE. CDR3 length: 17 amino acids. V lost 0 bases to trimming and J lost 3 bases; unmatched junction nucleotides: 6. The CDR3 spells CASSVARTSAHTGELFF. The CDR3 nucleotides are TGTGCCAGCAGCGTAGCTAGGACTAGCGCTCACACCGGGGAGCTGTTTTTT.